This is a list of T cell receptor beta chains from one sample in a study of blood T cell repertoires in COVID-19. Assay: immunoSEQ multiplex PCR; the TCRdb copy retains only in-frame clones and omits some. Among some 170,000 clones listed, 60% to 85% were seen once. Sequenced material: peripheral blood. These receptors all come from a man between 65 and 79 years old with acute or convalescent COVID-19. CDR3s include the opening cysteine and the closing phenylalanine or tryptophan. D genes are given only for firm matches.

J,V,D,CDR3
TRBJ2-2,TRBV6-5,NA,CASSYEGGSNTGELFF
TRBJ1-2,TRBV5-4,NA,CASSLDRLGGLNGYTF
TRBJ1-6,TRBV7-9,TRBD1,CASGRDSYSPLHF
TRBJ2-2,TRBV3-1/TRBV3-2,NA,CASSPNRGTGELFF
TRBJ1-4,TRBV9,TRBD1,CASQQGRNEKLFF
TRBJ2-5,TRBV7-9,NA,CASSGGSGFGETQYF
TRBJ2-3,TRBV5-1,NA,CASSSGPADTQYF
TRBJ2-3,TRBV5-4,TRBD2,CASSIGLAGPPTQYF
TRBJ2-5,TRBV24-1,TRBD1,CATSPTGAWGQETQYF
TRBJ2-3,TRBV7-2,TRBD2,CASSGRWGGDTQYF
TRBJ2-3,TRBV27,NA,CASSLGETDTQYF
TRBJ1-2,TRBV6-5,NA,CASSNQGNGYTF
TRBJ2-7,TRBV24-1,NA,CATSETTRYEQYF
TRBJ1-1,TRBV19,NA,CASSIGGYGEAFF
TRBJ1-6,TRBV19,NA,CASSGGGQPSSYNSPLHF
TRBJ2-5,TRBV18,NA,CASSPRDSSQETQYF
TRBJ2-3,TRBV12-5,TRBD2,CASGPSGRATDTQYF
TRBJ2-3,TRBV19,TRBD2,CASSKATSGFRPDTQYF
TRBJ1-1,TRBV11-3,NA,CASSLGGSRGNTEAFF
TRBJ2-1,TRBV9,NA,CASSVHSPDSRNEQFF
TRBJ2-7,TRBV6-5,TRBD1,CASSYRGQAYEQYF
TRBJ1-2,TRBV5-4,TRBD1,CASSLPGQGVGYTF
TRBJ1-5,TRBV7-9,NA,CASSRGANQPQHF
TRBJ1-3,TRBV9,NA,CASSATGFSGNTIYF
TRBJ2-1,TRBV19,TRBD2,CASKLAGGPYNEQFF
TRBJ2-7,TRBV5-4,TRBD1,CASSPGGTGSNEQYF
TRBJ2-7,TRBV5-4,NA,CASSLEPSSYEQYF
TRBJ2-3,TRBV7-9,TRBD2,CASSTLAGASTDTQYF
TRBJ2-3,TRBV7-8,NA,CASSLGGEDTQYF
TRBJ2-7,TRBV28,NA,CASSLGSQYEQYF
TRBJ1-1,TRBV9,NA,CASSVGGFNTEAFF
TRBJ1-3,TRBV9,TRBD1,CASSLRQGSGNTIYF
TRBJ2-1,TRBV9,NA,CASSVETRFGAQFF
TRBJ2-4,TRBV7-9,TRBD2,CASSLFAGGRGNIQYF
TRBJ2-1,TRBV4-3,TRBD2,CASSQDRGLAGYNEQFF
TRBJ2-7,TRBV6-2/TRBV6-3,TRBD2,CASSWGLAGSKPLEQYF
TRBJ2-5,TRBV18,NA,CASSPAGETQYF
TRBJ1-2,TRBV7-2,NA,CASSLQPRTVDYGYTF
TRBJ2-1,TRBV19,TRBD2,CASSSLAGVFYNEQFF
TRBJ1-6,TRBV6-5,NA,CASSREGGRNSPLHF
TRBJ2-6,TRBV7-3,NA,CASSHPPGSGANVLTF
TRBJ2-5,TRBV12-3/TRBV12-4,TRBD1,CASSSDRGETQYF
TRBJ2-1,TRBV5-6,TRBD1,CASSLVTGVYHEQFF
TRBJ2-2,TRBV9,TRBD2,CASSIGLAGVTGELFF
TRBJ2-7,TRBV6-2/TRBV6-3,TRBD1,CASSYGQGVHTYEQYF
TRBJ1-3,TRBV9,TRBD1,CASSPLGGQGNTIYF
TRBJ1-2,TRBV6-5,NA,CASSPRDTYGYTF
TRBJ1-1,TRBV7-9,TRBD1,CASSGDRWNTEAFF
TRBJ1-1,TRBV7-9,NA,CASSFQGTNTEAFF
TRBJ1-1,TRBV5-1,TRBD1,CASSLEARGRTEAFF